The clone carrying this T cell receptor (beta chain) was counted only a few times. What it binds is not known. V lost 2 bases and J lost 4, with 24 bases in between. CDR1 is LGHDT, CDR2 YNNKEL, per germline (reference sequence). This CDR3 contains 20 residues. This sample stems from a study of vaccination effects on CD4 cells after COVID-19. Overall study: ViraFEST assay sequencing came after antigen-specific CD4+ T cells were expanded with viral peptide pools.

TCRdb keeps only in-frame clones here, not all; method: immunoSEQ multiplex PCR. The data show approximately 46,000 clones, around four fifths seen once. CD4+ T cell isolation took place after more than eight days of culture. Half-medium changes using IL-2 medium occurred on days 3 and 7. V is TRBV3-1 (or the pseudogene TRBV3-2) and J is TRBJ2-6, with D tentatively TRBD1 (6 bases). The source material was CD4+ T cells from PBMCs cultured without peptide, sampled before COVID-19 vaccination. The TCR sequence derives from a human donor who had a prior SARS-CoV-2 infection. The CDR3: CASSQMHGTPGFEGANVLTF. CDR3 DNA: TGTGCCAGCAGCCAAATGCACGGGACACCTGGTTTCGAAGGGGCCAACGTCCTGACTTTC.